These 6 T cell receptor beta chains share one sample of origin, sequenced in a study of human T cells and chemical hapten exposure. The time point: patch test 2, 6 weeks after DPC sensitization. Documented treatment: therapeutic diphenylcyclopropenone sensitization with weekly scalp DPC. TCRdb re-analysed the RACE reads in MiXCR, keeping a single row per CDR3 protein. The data show some 350,000 distinct CDR3 sequences, with under 6.5% seen just once and around 5.8% held by the top ten. The material sequenced was whole blood, taken in connection with sensitization to the hapten diphenylcyclopropenone (DPC). The receptor source for this set is a woman aged 18-29 years with alopecia areata. Some clones in this sample may be carry-over from other donors' samples.

The rearrangement uses TRBV29-1 and TRBJ1-1, with D tentatively TRBD1 (5 bases). This CDR3 is 13 amino acids long. Trimming removed 2 bases from V and 3 bases from J, with 10 bases in between. Germline V gene sequence: CDR1 SQVTM, CDR2 ANQGSEA. The CDR3 protein is CSVERAGYTEAFF. As DNA, the CDR3 is TGCAGCGTTGAAAGAGCAGGGTACACTGAAGCTTTCTTT.

This clonotype was counted at least ten times. V usage is TRBV15 and J usage is TRBJ2-7; TRBD1 aligns across 9 bases. The CDR3 is 16 residues long. CDR1 is LNHNV, CDR2 YYDKDF, per germline (reference sequence). The junction had 12 bases not matched to a gene; V was cut back by 4 bases and J by 5 bases. The CDR3 sequence: CATSNHPGQGQDEQYF. The CDR3 DNA reads as TGTGCCACCAGCAACCACCCGGGACAGGGCCAGGACGAGCAGTACTTC.

This clonotype was found a few times. V usage is TRBV5-8 and J usage is TRBJ2-5; D is perhaps TRBD1 (6 bases). Trimming removed 0 bases at V and 3 bases at J, with 9 bases between. Germline-derived CDR1 and CDR2 are SGHTS and YDEGEE. The CDR3 covers 14 residues. The CDR3 DNA reads TGTGCCAGCAGCTTGGTACCAGGGGAAGAGACCCAGTACTTC. Amino acids: CASSLVPGEETQYF.

This clonotype was recorded a few times. The chain uses TRBV6-5 and TRBJ2-3, with a possible D match to TRBD1 (5 bases). The germline V gene has CDR1 MNHEY and CDR2 SVGAGI. V was trimmed by 8 bases and J by 2 bases, leaving 11 bases between them. The CDR3 sequence is 13 residues long. DNA for the CDR3: TGTGCCAGCCTTGACAGCATCACAGATACGCAGTATTTT. Residues: CASLDSITDTQYF.

The chain is built from TRBV20-1 and TRBJ1-1, with unresolved D. The V gene's germline CDR1 is DFQATT and CDR2 SNEGSKA (reference sequence). This CDR3 contains 11 residues. V was pared by 5 bases and J by 5 bases, with 9 bases between. The CDR3 loop is CSAPSGTEAFF. As DNA, the CDR3 is TGCAGTGCTCCCTCGGGGACTGAAGCTTTCTTT.

This clonotype was found many times. This chain connects TRBV6-2 or TRBV6-3 to TRBJ1-5; no clear D gene. Germline lookup yields CDR1 MNHEY and CDR2 SVGEGT. Deletions cut 6 bases from V and 4 bases from J, with 10 bases between. The CDR3 totals 13 residues. The CDR3 nucleotides are TGTGCCAGCAGCTCCTATGGGAATCAGCCCCAGCATTTT. It yields the protein CASSSYGNQPQHF.